This T cell receptor (beta chain) was obtained from a study of blood T cell repertoires in COVID-19. The overall study: Samples of COVID-19 (acute and convalescent) were obtained from the United States, Italy and Spain. PBMCs, B-cell-depleted T cells, or T cells provided the cDNA or gDNA that made up the material.

Per the original data handling: For nucleated cells, counts were estimated from reference gene primer amplification. Sequencing was performed with immunoSEQ multiplex PCR; in TCRdb, only in-frame clones are kept and a portion is missing. V, J and clone size are taken as reported in that table, and D and trimming were inferred from the DNA itself. The table has under 95,000 clones, roughly 87% seen once. Germline V gene data show CDR1 as SEHNR and CDR2 as FQNEAQ (reference sequence). This CDR3 spans 14 amino acids. The J segment lost 4 bases and the V segment lost 4 bases, leaving 4 bases of the junction unmatched.

The TCR originated in a man aged 45-65 years with acute or convalescent COVID-19. The rearrangement uses TRBV7-9 and TRBJ1-1, with 9 nucleotides matching TRBD1. Sequencing was carried out using peripheral blood. CDR3 coding DNA: TGTGCCAGCAGCTACAGGGGGCTGGGCACTGAAGCTTTCTTT. Translated, it gives CASSYRGLGTEAFF.